One T cell receptor beta chain is described in this entry. This sample was included in a study of technical replicates of blood from a few donors. Trimming at V came to 10 bases and at J to 5 bases, leaving 10 bases not matched to a gene. Germline lookup yields CDR1 KGHSH and CDR2 LQKENI. The CDR3 has 13 residues. The table came from immunoSEQ multiplex PCR; TCRdb's copy has only in-frame clones and leaves some out. This sample has approximately 69,000 clones, with 80% to 90% found just once. The TCR was taken from a human donor in good health. Some clones in this sample may be carry-over from other donors' samples. The chain carries TRBV18 and TRBJ2-5, with TRBD1 matching over 7 bases. Sequencing was done on a sample of PBMCs. The chain's CDR3 is CATFRGGQETQYF. The DNA for the CDR3 is TGTGCCACCTTCCGAGGGGGCCAGGAGACCCAGTACTTC.